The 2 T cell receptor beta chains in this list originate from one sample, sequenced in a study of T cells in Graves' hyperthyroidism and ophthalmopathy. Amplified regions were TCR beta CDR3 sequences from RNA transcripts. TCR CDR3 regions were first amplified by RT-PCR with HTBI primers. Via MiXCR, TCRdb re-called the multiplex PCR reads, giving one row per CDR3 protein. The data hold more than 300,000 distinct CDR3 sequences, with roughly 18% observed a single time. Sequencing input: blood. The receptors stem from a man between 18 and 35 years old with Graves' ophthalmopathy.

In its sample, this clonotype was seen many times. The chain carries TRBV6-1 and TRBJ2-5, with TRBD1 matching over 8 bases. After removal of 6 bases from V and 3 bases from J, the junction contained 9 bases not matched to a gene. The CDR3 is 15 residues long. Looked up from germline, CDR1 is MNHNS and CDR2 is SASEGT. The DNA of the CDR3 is TGTGCCAGCAGGTTCCAGGGGGCGCCCGAAGAGACCCAGTACTTC. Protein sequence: CASRFQGAPEETQYF.

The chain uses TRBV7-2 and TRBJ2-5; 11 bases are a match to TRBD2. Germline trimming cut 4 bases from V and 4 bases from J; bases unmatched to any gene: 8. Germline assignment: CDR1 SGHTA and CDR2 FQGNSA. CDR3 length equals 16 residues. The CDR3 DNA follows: TGTGCCAGCAGCTGGATAGCGGGGGGGCCGTCAGAGACCCAGTACTTC. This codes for CASSWIAGGPSETQYF.